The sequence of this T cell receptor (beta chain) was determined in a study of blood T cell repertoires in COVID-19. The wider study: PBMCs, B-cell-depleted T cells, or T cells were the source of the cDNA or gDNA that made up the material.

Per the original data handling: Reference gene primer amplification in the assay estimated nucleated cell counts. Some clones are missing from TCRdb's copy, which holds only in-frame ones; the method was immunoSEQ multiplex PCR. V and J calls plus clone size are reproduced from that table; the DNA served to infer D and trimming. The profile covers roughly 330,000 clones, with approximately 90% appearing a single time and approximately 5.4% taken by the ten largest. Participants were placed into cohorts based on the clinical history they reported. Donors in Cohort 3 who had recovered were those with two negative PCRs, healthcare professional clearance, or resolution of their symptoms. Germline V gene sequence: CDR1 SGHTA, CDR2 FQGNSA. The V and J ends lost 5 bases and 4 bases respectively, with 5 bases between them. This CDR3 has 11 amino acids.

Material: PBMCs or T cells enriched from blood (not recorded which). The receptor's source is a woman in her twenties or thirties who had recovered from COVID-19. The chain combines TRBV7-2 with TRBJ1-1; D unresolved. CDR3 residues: CASSPGTEAFF. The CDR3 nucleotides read TGTGCCAGCAGCCCCGGCACTGAAGCTTTCTTT. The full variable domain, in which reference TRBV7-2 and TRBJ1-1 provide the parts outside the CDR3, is GAGVSQSPSNKVTEKGKDVELRCDPISGHTALYWYRQSLGQGLEFLIYFQGNSAPDKSGLPSDRFSAERTGGSVSTLTIQRTQQEDSAVYLCASSPGTEAFFGQGTRLTVV.